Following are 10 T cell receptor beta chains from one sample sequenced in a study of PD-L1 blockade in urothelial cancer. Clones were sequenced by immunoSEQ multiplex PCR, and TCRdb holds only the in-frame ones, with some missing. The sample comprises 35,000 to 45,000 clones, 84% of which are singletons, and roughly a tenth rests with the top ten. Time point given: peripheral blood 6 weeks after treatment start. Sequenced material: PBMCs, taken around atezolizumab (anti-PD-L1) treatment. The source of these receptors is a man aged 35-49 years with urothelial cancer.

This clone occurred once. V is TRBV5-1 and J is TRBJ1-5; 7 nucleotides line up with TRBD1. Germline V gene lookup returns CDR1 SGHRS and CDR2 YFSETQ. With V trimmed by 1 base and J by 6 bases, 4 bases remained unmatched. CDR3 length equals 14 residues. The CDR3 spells CASSLTGDVQPQHF. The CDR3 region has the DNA TGCGCCAGCAGCTTGACAGGGGATGTTCAGCCCCAGCATTTT.

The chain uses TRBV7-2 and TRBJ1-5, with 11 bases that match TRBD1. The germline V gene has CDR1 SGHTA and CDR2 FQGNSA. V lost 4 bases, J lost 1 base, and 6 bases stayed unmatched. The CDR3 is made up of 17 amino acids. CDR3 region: CASSWTGGGLSNQPQHF. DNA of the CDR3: TGTGCCAGCAGCTGGACAGGGGGCGGCTTAAGCAATCAGCCCCAGCATTTT.

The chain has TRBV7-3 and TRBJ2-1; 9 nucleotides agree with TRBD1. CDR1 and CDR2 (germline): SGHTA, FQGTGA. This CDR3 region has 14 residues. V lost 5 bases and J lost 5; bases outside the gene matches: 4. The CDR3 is CASSARDRDNEQFF. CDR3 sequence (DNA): TGTGCCAGCAGCGCCCGGGACAGGGACAATGAGCAGTTCTTC. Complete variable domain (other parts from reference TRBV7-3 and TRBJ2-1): GAGVSQTPSNKVTEKGKYVELRCDPISGHTALYWYRQSLGQGPEFLIYFQGTGAADDSGLPNDRFFAVRPEGSVSTLKIQRTERGDSAVYLCASSARDRDNEQFFGPGTRLTVL.

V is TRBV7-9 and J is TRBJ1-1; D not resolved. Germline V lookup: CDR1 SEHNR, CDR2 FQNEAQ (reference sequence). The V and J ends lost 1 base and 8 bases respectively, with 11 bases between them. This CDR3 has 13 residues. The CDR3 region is CASSLVLGEEAFF. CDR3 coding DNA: TGTGCCAGCAGCTTAGTTTTGGGAGAGGAAGCTTTCTTT.

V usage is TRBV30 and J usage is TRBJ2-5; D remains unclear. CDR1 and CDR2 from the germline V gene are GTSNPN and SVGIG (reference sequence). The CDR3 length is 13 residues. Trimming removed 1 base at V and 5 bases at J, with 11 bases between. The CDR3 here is CAWSALVRETQYF. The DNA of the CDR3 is TGTGCCTGGAGTGCTCTGGTCAGGGAGACCCAGTACTTC.

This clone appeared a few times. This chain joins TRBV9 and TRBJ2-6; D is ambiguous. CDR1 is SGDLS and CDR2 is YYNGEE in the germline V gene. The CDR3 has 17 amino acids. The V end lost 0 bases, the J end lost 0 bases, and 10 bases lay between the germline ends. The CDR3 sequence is CASSVGALSSGANVLTF. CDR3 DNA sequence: TGTGCCAGCAGCGTAGGAGCGTTGTCCTCTGGGGCCAACGTCCTGACTTTC.

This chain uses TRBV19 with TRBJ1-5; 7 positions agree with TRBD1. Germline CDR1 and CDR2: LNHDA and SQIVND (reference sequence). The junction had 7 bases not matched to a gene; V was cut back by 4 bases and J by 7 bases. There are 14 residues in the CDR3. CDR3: CASSTTGRIQPQHF. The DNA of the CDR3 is TGTGCCAGTAGTACGACAGGGCGAATACAGCCCCAGCATTTT.

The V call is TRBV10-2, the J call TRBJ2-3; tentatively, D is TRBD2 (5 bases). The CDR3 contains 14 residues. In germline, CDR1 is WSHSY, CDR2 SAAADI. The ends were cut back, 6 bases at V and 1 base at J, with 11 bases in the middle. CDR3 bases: TGCGCCAGCAGACGGCCCGGGGGCACAGATACGCAGTATTTT. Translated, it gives CASRRPGGTDTQYF.

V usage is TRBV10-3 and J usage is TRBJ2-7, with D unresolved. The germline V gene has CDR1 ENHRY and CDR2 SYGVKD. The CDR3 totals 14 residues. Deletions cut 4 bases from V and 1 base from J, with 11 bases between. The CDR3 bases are TGTGCCATCAGTGGAGTTGACAATTCCTACGAGCAGTACTTC. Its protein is CAISGVDNSYEQYF.

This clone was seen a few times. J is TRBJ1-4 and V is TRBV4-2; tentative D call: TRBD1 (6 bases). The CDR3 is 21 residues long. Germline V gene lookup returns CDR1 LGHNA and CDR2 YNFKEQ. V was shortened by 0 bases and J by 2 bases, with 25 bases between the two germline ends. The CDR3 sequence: CASSQDRLLSRGQSTNEKLFF. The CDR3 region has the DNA TGTGCCAGCAGCCAAGATCGCCTGCTCTCCAGGGGCCAGTCGACTAATGAAAAACTGTTTTTT.